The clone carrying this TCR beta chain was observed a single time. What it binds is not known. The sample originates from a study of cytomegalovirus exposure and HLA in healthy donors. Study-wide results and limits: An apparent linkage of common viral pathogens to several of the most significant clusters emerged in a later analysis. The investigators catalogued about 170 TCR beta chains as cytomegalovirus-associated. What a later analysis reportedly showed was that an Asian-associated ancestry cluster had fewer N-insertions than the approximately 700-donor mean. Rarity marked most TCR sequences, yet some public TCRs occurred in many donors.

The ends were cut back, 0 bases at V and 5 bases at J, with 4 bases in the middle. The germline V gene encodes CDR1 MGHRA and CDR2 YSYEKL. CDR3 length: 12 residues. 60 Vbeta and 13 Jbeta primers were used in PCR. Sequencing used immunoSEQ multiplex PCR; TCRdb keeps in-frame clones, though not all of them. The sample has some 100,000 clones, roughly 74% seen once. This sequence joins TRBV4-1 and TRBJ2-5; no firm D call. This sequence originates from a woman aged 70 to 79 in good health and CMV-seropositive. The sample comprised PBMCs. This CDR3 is CASSQDEETQYF. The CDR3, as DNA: TGCGCCAGCAGCCAAGATGAGGAGACCCAGTACTTC.